These 30 T cell receptor beta chains were all obtained from the same sample, sequenced in a study of tumor and adjacent non-tumor tissue in lung cancer. TCRbeta libraries were built with three rounds of nested PCR, modified from ARM-PCR. TCRdb recomputed calls from the multiplex PCR reads with MiXCR, one row per CDR3 protein. The sample records more than 85,000 distinct CDR3 sequences, roughly 60% being singletons. This sample's RNA came from whole unsorted tissue. The normal lung tissue was taken more than 3 cm from the tumor edge. Sequencing was done on a sample of distant non-tumor lung tissue. These receptors came from a man aged 30 to 39 with non-small cell lung cancer.

Turning to this clonotype: At one of its ends the junction is not consistent with the germline gene, which may arise from a read error. V gene TRBV29-1 combines with J gene TRBJ2-1; TRBD2 aligns across 11 bases. Per the germline V gene, CDR1 is SQVTM and CDR2 is ANQGSEA. This CDR3 is built from 16 residues. In nucleotides, the CDR3 is TGCAGCGTTGGGAGTAGCGGGAGGGCCGGGTACAATGGGCAGTTCTTC. Translating gives CSVGSSGRAGYNGQFF.

The chain has TRBV20-1 and TRBJ1-5, with D possibly matching TRBD1 (5 bases). Trimming stripped 1 base from V and 15 bases from J, with 22 bases between. The germline CDR1 and CDR2 sequences are DFQATT and SNEGSKA (reference sequence). The CDR3 runs 14 residues. The CDR3 reads CSARAGARNQRRHF. DNA for the CDR3: TGCAGTGCTAGAGCCGGGGCCAGAAATCAGCGCCGGCATTTT.

On this clonotype itself: An end of the junction differs from the germline gene, which may be a read error. This chain links TRBV5-1 with TRBJ2-2; possibly TRBD2 for D (5 bases). The CDR3 is 15 amino acids. Germline CDR1 reads SGHRS; CDR2 reads YFSETQ. Here the CDR3 DNA reads TGCGCCAGCAGCTGGATGGGGTCGGAAACCGGGGAGCTATTTTTT. This encodes CASSWMGSETGELFF.

Of note for this clonotype: The junction departs from germline at one end; a sequencing error may be responsible. The chain joins TRBV20-1 to TRBJ2-1; D is ambiguous. Germline V lookup: CDR1 DFQATT, CDR2 SNEGSKA (reference sequence). This CDR3 is 14 amino acids long. The CDR3 region has the DNA TGCAGTGCTAGACCTTGGAAGGATCACAATGAACAGTTCTTC. Residues: CSARPWKDHNEQFF.

This CDR3 reads CASGPDLAGVTEAFF. The CDR3 bases are TGTGCCAGCGGCCCGGACCTGGCAGGGGTCACTGAAGCTTTCTTT. The chain joins TRBV5-4 to TRBJ1-1; TRBD1 is a possible D gene (6 bases). Germline V gives CDR1 SGHNT, CDR2 YYREEE (reference sequence). Trimming took off 7 bases at V and 4 bases at J, with 20 bases between the two ends. The CDR3 is 15 residues long.

This clonotype was seen ten or more times. The CDR3 here is CSAEGTSGLETQYF. The CDR3 DNA is TGCAGCGCTGAGGGGACTAGCGGATTAGAGACCCAGTACTTC. The J gene is TRBJ2-5, the V gene TRBV29-1; 11 bases match TRBD2. V lost 7 bases, J lost 4 bases, and 8 bases stayed unmatched. Germline V gene lookup returns CDR1 SQVTM and CDR2 ANQGSEA. This CDR3 contains 14 residues.

This clonotype was observed a few times. A read error is possible here, since a much larger clone lies one base away. This rearrangement joins TRBV20-1 to TRBJ2-1, with 8 bases fitting TRBD2. V shed 4 bases, J shed 6 bases, and the junction held 2 bases outside the gene matches. Germline values: CDR1 DFQATT, CDR2 SNEGSKA (reference sequence). CDR3 length equals 12 residues. CDR3 DNA: TGCAGTGCTACGGGACTAGTCAATGAGCAGTTCTTC. Its protein product is CSATGLVNEQFF.

Comment on this clonotype: A clone one base away is much larger, so this may be a read error. The chain recombines TRBV29-1 with TRBJ2-7, with TRBD1 identical over 9 bases. CDR1 is SQVTM, CDR2 ANQGSEA, per germline. The V and J ends lost 7 bases and 5 bases, in that order; junction bases with no gene match: 9. This CDR3 has 13 residues. The CDR3 sequence: CSATRDRAHEQYF. In nucleotides, the CDR3 is TGCAGCGCGACCCGGGACAGGGCCCACGAGCAGTACTTC.

A remark on this clonotype: This may stem from a read error, because a much larger clone lies one nucleotide away. This rearrangement joins TRBV10-3 to TRBJ1-1, with no clear D. V lost 10 bases, J lost 5 bases, and 14 bases lay in between. The CDR3 is made up of 12 amino acids. Looked up from germline, CDR1 is ENHRY and CDR2 is SYGVKD. DNA of the CDR3: TGTGCCACCGGCAGAATTCTGACTGAAGCTTTCTTT. It codes for CATGRILTEAFF.

In the case of this clonotype: At one of its ends the junction is not consistent with the germline gene, which may arise from a read error. The genes are TRBV11-1 and TRBJ2-2, with a weak D call TRBD2 (5 bases). CDR1 and CDR2 (germline): SGHAT, FQDESV (reference sequence). This CDR3 region has 15 residues. CDR3 residues: CASSLYRREAGELFF. The CDR3 bases are TGTGCCAGCAGCTTATACCGAAGGGAAGCCGGGGAGCTGTTTTTC. Based on the CDR3 plus reference TRBV11-1 and TRBJ2-2, the full variable domain is EAEVAQSPRYKITEKSQAVAFWCDPISGHATLYWYRQILGQGPELLVQFQDESVVDDSQLPKDRFSAERLKGVDSTLKIQPAELGDSAMYLCASSLYRREAGELFFGEGSRLTVL.

The sample holds one count of this clonotype. A read error may account for a junction end that differs from germline. The chain employs TRBV5-1 and TRBJ2-2, with 11 bases that match TRBD2. This CDR3 has 15 amino acids. The germline V gene has CDR1 SGHRS and CDR2 YFSETQ. CDR3 nucleotide sequence: TGCGCCAACAGCGGACTAGCGGGGAACACCGGGGAGCTGTTTTTT. It codes for CANSGLAGNTGELFF.

Comment on this clonotype: Being one base from a much bigger clone, this may be a read error. The V and J genes are TRBV6-5 and TRBJ2-1, with 9 bases lining up with TRBD1. Looked up from germline, CDR1 is MNHEY and CDR2 is SVGAGI. V dropped 5 bases and J dropped 5; count of bases not matched to a gene: 7. The CDR3 has 15 residues. Written as DNA, the CDR3 is TGTGCCAGCAGTGGTCCGGGACAGGGTCACAATGAGCAGTTCTTC. As protein: CASSGPGQGHNEQFF.

Remarks on this clonotype: The junction differs from germline at one of its ends, possibly a read error. The CDR3 nucleotides are TGTGGCAGCAGTTACTTAACTAGCGGGATGGGGTACAATGAGCAGTTCTTC. This gives the protein CGSSYLTSGMGYNEQFF. This chain joins TRBV6-6 and TRBJ2-1; 10 positions match TRBD2. The CDR3 has 17 amino acids. Germline V lookup: CDR1 MNHNY, CDR2 SVGAGI (reference sequence).

As to this clonotype: One junction end does not reproduce the germline sequence, and a read error may be involved. CDR3 DNA: TGCAGCGCTGAAGATCCTAGCGGGAGTAGCGTTGGGTCCTACAAGCAGTACTTC. This encodes CSAEDPSGSSVGSYKQYF. This rearrangement joins TRBV29-1 to TRBJ2-7; 10 positions agree with TRBD2. The length of the CDR3 is 18 residues. Germline CDR1 reads SQVTM; CDR2 reads ANQGSEA.

This clonotype showed up just a few times. This may be a read error, as it is one base from a much larger clone. The chain links TRBV5-5 to TRBJ2-2; 8 bases agree with TRBD1. The CDR3 is made up of 15 amino acids. The germline V gene has CDR1 SGHKS and CDR2 YYEKEE (reference sequence). This chain's CDR3 is CASSLRTGSTGELVF. As DNA, the CDR3 is TGTGCCAGCAGCCTACGGACAGGGTCCACCGGGGAGCTGGTTTTT. Full variable domain (rest looked up from reference TRBV5-5 and TRBJ2-2): DAGVTQSPTHLIKTRGQQVTLRCSPISGHKSVSWYQQVLGQGPQFIFQYYEKEERGRGNFPDRFSARQFPNYSSELNVNALLLGDSALYLCASSLRTGSTGELVFGEGSRLTVL.

For this clonotype: A junction boundary mismatches the germline segment, possibly from a read error. This chain links TRBV4-3 with TRBJ1-2; D is uncertain. The CDR3 covers 15 residues. In germline, CDR1 is LGHNA, CDR2 YSLEER. The CDR3 DNA reads TGCGCCAGGAGCCAAGATAGGGATGTTCTCTACGGCTACACCTTC. It encodes CARSQDRDVLYGYTF.

The genes are TRBV6-4 and TRBJ2-3; 11 nucleotides line up with TRBD2. The germline CDR1 and CDR2 sequences are MRHNA and SNTAGT. The junction had 3 bases not matched to a gene; V was cut back by 0 bases and J by 7 bases. The CDR3 is made up of 15 amino acids. The CDR3 region has the DNA TGTGCCAGCAGTGACTCTAGCGGGGGGGCAAATACGCAGTATTTT. It specifies CASSDSSGGANTQYF.

As for this clonotype: Because the CDR3's place on the DNA is in doubt, the DNA is left out and the CDR3 is given as listed by TCRdb. The rearrangement links TRBV6-5 to TRBJ1-2; the table's D gene call, TRBD1, was not cross checked with the DNA. The CDR3 spans 13 residues, counting both ends. Germline lookup yields CDR1 MNHEY and CDR2 SVGAGI. The CDR3 sequence: CASSSSGVESYTF.

A word on this clonotype: This may be a read error: a much more frequent sequence differs by one nucleotide. V and J are TRBV20-1 and TRBJ2-1; 10 bases line up with TRBD2. Germline V lookup: CDR1 DFQATT, CDR2 SNEGSKA (reference sequence). The CDR3 spans 15 residues. The CDR3 region is CSAPKRGGSGDDQFF. CDR3 DNA sequence: TGCAGTGCCCCGAAGCGGGGGGGATCCGGGGATGACCAGTTCTTC.

This chain uses TRBV11-2 with TRBJ2-2, with D tentatively TRBD2 (6 bases). The V gene's germline CDR1 is SGHAT and CDR2 FQNNGV. This CDR3 spans 16 amino acids. CDR3 coding DNA: TGTGTCAACAGCGCCGGGACTGGGGAAGGCACAGGGGAGCTGTTTTTT. It yields the protein CVNSAGTGEGTGELFF.

The sample holds a few counts of this clonotype. A much larger clone differs by one base, so this may be a read error. The chain is built from TRBV4-2 and TRBJ2-5; possible D gene TRBD2, 7 bases. The CDR3 consists of 15 residues. Trimming removed 7 bases from V and 5 bases from J, with 20 bases in between. Per germline, CDR1 LGHNA and CDR2 YNFKEQ. CDR3: CASNSGGRMGETQYF. CDR3 sequence (DNA): TGTGCCAGCAACTCGGGGGGCCGAATGGGGGAGACCCAGTACTTC.

This clonotype has at least ten counts. V is TRBV29-1 and J is TRBJ2-1; no clear D gene. CDR1 and CDR2 (germline): SQVTM, ANQGSEA. The CDR3 length is 13 residues. V lost 1 base, J lost 13 bases, and 17 bases lay in between. CDR3 in amino acids: CSVEGSEVLPQFF. CDR3 DNA: TGCAGCGTTGAAGGGAGCGAGGTGCTTCCACAGTTCTTC.

This clonotype was detected only once. At one end, the junction sequence differs from germline, possibly due to a read error. The gene calls are TRBV11-2 and TRBJ1-2; perhaps TRBD1 as D (5 bases). Germline assignment: CDR1 SGHAT and CDR2 FQNNGV. There are 16 residues in the CDR3. The CDR3 nucleotides read TGTGCAAGCAGCGAGCGGGCGGCAGGGCTTAACTATGGCCACACCTTC. Translating gives CASSERAAGLNYGHTF. The complete variable domain, with remaining parts taken from reference TRBV11-2 and TRBJ1-2, reads EAGVAQSPRYKIIEKRQSVAFWCNPISGHATLYWYQQILGQGPKLLIQFQNNGVVDDSQLPKDRFSAERLKGVDSTLKIQPAKLEDSAVYLCASSERAAGLNYGHTFGSGTRLTVV.

This clonotype came up many times. This sequence joins TRBV5-1 and TRBJ2-3, with D hard to call. This CDR3 is 13 amino acids long. Germline CDR1 reads SGHRS; CDR2 reads YFSETQ. V shed 0 bases and J shed 6 bases, with 8 bases lying between them. The CDR3 reads CASSLERRDTQYF. The DNA for the CDR3 is TGCGCCAGCAGCTTGGAGCGCCGGGATACGCAGTATTTT.

About this clonotype itself: Germline and junction disagree at one end, which may indicate a read error. The chain links TRBV11-3 to TRBJ2-3, with 10 bases identical to TRBD2. Germline V gene lookup returns CDR1 SGHNT and CDR2 YENEEA. The CDR3 covers 15 residues. The CDR3 DNA sequence: TGTGCCAGCACCAAAGGGACTAGCGACACAGAAACGCAGTATTTT. This sequence encodes CASTKGTSDTETQYF. The full variable domain, rest sourced from reference TRBV11-3 and TRBJ2-3, is EAGVVQSPRYKIIEKKQPVAFWCNPISGHNTLYWYLQNLGQGPELLIRYENEEAVDDSQLPKDRFSAERLKGVDSTLKIQPAELGDSAVYLCASTKGTSDTETQYFGPGTRLTVL.

Details on this clonotype: An end of the junction differs from the germline gene, which may be a read error. This chain links TRBV29-1 with TRBJ1-2; no clear D. The CDR3 has 12 residues. Germline assignment: CDR1 SQVTM and CDR2 ANQGSEA. The CDR3 reads CSVSLEGAGYTF. The CDR3 coding sequence is TGCAGCGTTAGTTTAGAGGGTGCTGGCTACACGTTC.

A note on this clonotype: This sequence may be a read error, since a much larger clone differs from it by one base. The V gene is TRBV4-3, the J gene TRBJ2-7; D is unclear. The CDR3 totals 14 residues. Germline V gene lookup returns CDR1 LGHNA and CDR2 YSLEER. V was clipped by 0 bases and J by 2 bases, with 8 bases between them. DNA of the CDR3: TGCGCCAGCAGCCAAGAGCTGACAACCTACGAGCAGTACTTC. This sequence encodes CASSQELTTYEQYF.

This clonotype was detected many times. The rearrangement links TRBV12-3 or TRBV12-4 to TRBJ2-1; 8 positions match TRBD2. V shed 5 bases and J 8 bases; nucleotides not matched to a gene: 17. The CDR3 has 17 amino acids. CDR3 DNA sequence: TGTGCCAGCAGTCTGGGACTAGTAGCAGGCTTGGGCGATGAGCAGTTCTTC. This translates into CASSLGLVAGLGDEQFF.

This clonotype was observed at least ten times. The chain links TRBV4-2 to TRBJ1-2; D remains ambiguous. Germline V gene sequence: CDR1 LGHNA, CDR2 YNFKEQ. The CDR3 has 14 residues. V lost 1 base, J lost 4 bases, and 10 bases lay in between. In DNA form, the CDR3 reads TGTGCCAGCAGCCAAGCAGTGGACGGCTATGGCTACACCTTC. Translated, it gives CASSQAVDGYGYTF.

Points on this clonotype: The conserved phenylalanine or tryptophan normally closing the CDR3 is absent here, so this likely arose from a read error. V is TRBV6-1 and J is TRBJ2-7; tentative D call: TRBD1 (5 bases). Germline values: CDR1 MNHNS, CDR2 SASEGT. The CDR3 consists of 12 residues. CDR3 loop: CTTKVDRPEQYI. DNA of the CDR3: TGTACCACTAAGGTTGACAGACCCGAGCAGTACATC.